This TCR beta chain is drawn from a study of CD8 T cells in Susac syndrome. An amount of RNA that ranged from about 0.45 to 1 ug was reverse transcribed with random hexamers. TCRdb itself ran the immunoSEQ multiplex PCR reads through MiXCR, one entry per CDR3 protein. This table holds around 200,000 distinct CDR3 sequences, 85% to 95% found once. Germline-derived CDR1 and CDR2 are SQVTM and ANQGSEA. V was pared by 4 bases and J by 5 bases, with 8 bases of the junction left unmatched. The CDR3 consists of 14 residues. Blood CD8+ and CD4+ T cells underwent high-throughput TCR beta sequencing. Negative isolation was used for CD8+ and CD4+ T cells, and FACS enrichment was applied to TEMRA cells.

This clonotype originated in a human donor with multiple sclerosis. Sequenced sample: CD4+ T cells from PBMCs. The rearrangement links TRBV29-1 to TRBJ2-5; 9 positions agree with TRBD2. The chain's CDR3 is CSVAGLAGLETQYF. In nucleotides, the CDR3 is TGCAGCGTTGCCGGCCTAGCGGGACTCGAGACCCAGTACTTC.